This is a list of T cell receptor beta chains from one sample in a study of blood T cells in healthy people across ages. TCRdb re-called the 5' RACE reads with MiXCR, one entry per CDR3 protein. The data contain more than 1 million distinct CDR3 sequences, 35% to 50% of them singletons. The sequencing input was blood. These receptors all come from a woman between 55 and 75 years old in good health. Both conserved end residues are part of each CDR3. Fields, in order: clone size, J gene, D gene, V gene, CDR3 protein, CDR3 DNA. D genes are given only for firm matches. Expanded clones get a size class; other rows say once, few or many, or leave the size out.

abundance: few
j_gene: TRBJ2-7
d_gene: NA
v_gene: TRBV9
CDR3aa: CASSEVSSSYEQYF
CDR3nt: TGTGCCAGCAGCGAGGTTTCATCCTCCTACGAGCAGTACTTC

abundance: NA
j_gene: TRBJ1-3
d_gene: NA
v_gene: TRBV9
CDR3aa: CASSVASARGNTIYF
CDR3nt: TGTGCCAGCAGCGTAGCTTCCGCCAGAGGAAACACCATATATTTT

abundance: NA
j_gene: TRBJ2-1
d_gene: TRBD2
v_gene: TRBV7-9
CDR3aa: CASSLTSGSLGNEQFF
CDR3nt: TGTGCCAGCAGTTTGACTAGCGGGAGTCTTGGCAATGAGCAGTTCTTC

abundance: NA
j_gene: TRBJ2-1
d_gene: NA
v_gene: TRBV20-1
CDR3aa: CSARVRPNPLYNEQFF
CDR3nt: TGCAGTGCTAGAGTCCGGCCCAACCCATTATACAATGAGCAGTTCTTC

abundance: NA
j_gene: TRBJ2-3
d_gene: NA
v_gene: TRBV3-1
CDR3aa: CASSQEPSPTQYF
CDR3nt: TGTGCCAGCAGCCAAGAACCTAGCCCCACGCAGTATTTT

abundance: NA
j_gene: TRBJ2-3
d_gene: TRBD2
v_gene: TRBV27
CDR3aa: CASSLSLAGATDTQYF
CDR3nt: TGTGCCAGCAGTTTATCACTAGCGGGAGCCACAGATACGCAGTATTTT

abundance: NA
j_gene: TRBJ2-3
d_gene: NA
v_gene: TRBV7-3
CDR3aa: CASSRAGPSTDTQYF
CDR3nt: TGTGCCAGCAGTAGGGCGGGCCCCAGCACAGATACGCAGTATTTT

abundance: NA
j_gene: TRBJ2-4
d_gene: TRBD1
v_gene: TRBV11-2
CDR3aa: CASSLDSGGRAKNIQYF
CDR3nt: TGTGCCAGCAGCTTAGATTCAGGGGGAAGGGCCAAAAACATTCAGTACTTC

abundance: NA
j_gene: TRBJ2-1
d_gene: TRBD2
v_gene: TRBV20-1
CDR3aa: CSAREGASGRETQFF
CDR3nt: TGCAGTGCTAGAGAGGGCGCTAGCGGGAGGGAGACCCAGTTCTTC

abundance: NA
j_gene: TRBJ1-4
d_gene: NA
v_gene: TRBV12-3/TRBV12-4
CDR3aa: CASSFGGGSEKLFF
CDR3nt: TGTGCCAGCAGTTTCGGGGGAGGTAGCGAAAAACTGTTTTTT

abundance: few
j_gene: TRBJ2-5
d_gene: TRBD2
v_gene: TRBV5-1
CDR3aa: CASSVAGVSSETQYF
CDR3nt: TGCGCCAGCAGTGTGGCGGGGGTTTCGTCAGAGACCCAGTACTTC

abundance: NA
j_gene: TRBJ2-7
d_gene: NA
v_gene: TRBV6-5
CDR3aa: CTSHPQGASYEQYF
CDR3nt: TGTACCAGCCACCCACAAGGGGCTTCCTACGAGCAGTACTTC

abundance: NA
j_gene: TRBJ1-2
d_gene: NA
v_gene: TRBV4-3
CDR3aa: CASSQDGAGLNYGYTF
CDR3nt: TGCGCCAGCAGCCAAGATGGGGCAGGGTTGAACTATGGCTACACCTTC

abundance: NA
j_gene: TRBJ2-1
d_gene: TRBD2
v_gene: TRBV18
CDR3aa: CASSRLAASYNEQFF
CDR3nt: TGTGCCAGCTCACGACTAGCGGCTTCCTACAATGAGCAGTTCTTC

abundance: NA
j_gene: TRBJ2-7
d_gene: NA
v_gene: TRBV6-5
CDR3aa: CASSYAGYVYEQYF
CDR3nt: TGTGCCAGCAGTTACGCAGGCTATGTCTACGAGCAGTACTTC

abundance: few
j_gene: TRBJ1-2
d_gene: NA
v_gene: TRBV27
CDR3aa: CASGDYGVYGYTF
CDR3nt: TGTGCCAGCGGGGACTACGGGGTATATGGCTACACCTTC

abundance: NA
j_gene: TRBJ2-5
d_gene: NA
v_gene: TRBV3-1
CDR3aa: CASSRERTGFRGGTETQYF
CDR3nt: TGTGCCAGCAGCCGGGAAAGGACAGGTTTCCGGGGGGGCACAGAGACCCAGTACTTC

abundance: NA
j_gene: TRBJ2-1
d_gene: TRBD1
v_gene: TRBV5-1
CDR3aa: CASSRETGDPFF
CDR3nt: TGCGCCAGCAGCCGCGAAACAGGGGATCCGTTCTTC

abundance: many
j_gene: TRBJ2-6
d_gene: TRBD1
v_gene: TRBV5-6
CDR3aa: CASSSQGSGANVLTF
CDR3nt: TGTGCCAGCAGCTCACAGGGGTCTGGGGCCAACGTCCTGACTTTC

abundance: NA
j_gene: TRBJ2-5
d_gene: TRBD1
v_gene: TRBV10-3
CDR3aa: CAIQDRAGETQYF
CDR3nt: TGTGCCATCCAGGACAGGGCTGGGGAGACCCAGTACTTC

abundance: few
j_gene: TRBJ2-3
d_gene: NA
v_gene: TRBV5-1
CDR3aa: CASSFSKRTDTQYF
CDR3nt: TGCGCCAGCAGCTTCTCCAAACGCACAGATACGCAGTATTTT

abundance: NA
j_gene: TRBJ2-1
d_gene: NA
v_gene: TRBV20-1
CDR3aa: CSASPGIYNEQFF
CDR3nt: TGCAGTGCTAGCCCAGGTATCTACAATGAGCAGTTCTTC

abundance: NA
j_gene: TRBJ2-3
d_gene: TRBD1
v_gene: TRBV5-6
CDR3aa: CASEGQVQNTQYF
CDR3nt: TGTGCCAGCGAAGGACAGGTTCAAAATACGCAGTATTTT

abundance: NA
j_gene: TRBJ2-1
d_gene: TRBD1
v_gene: TRBV10-3
CDR3aa: CAATGSYNEQFF
CDR3nt: TGTGCCGCGACAGGGTCTTACAATGAGCAGTTCTTC

abundance: few
j_gene: TRBJ2-3
d_gene: NA
v_gene: TRBV6-1
CDR3aa: CASSEATGWADTQYF
CDR3nt: TGTGCCAGCAGTGAAGCCACAGGGTGGGCAGATACGCAGTATTTT

abundance: NA
j_gene: TRBJ1-6
d_gene: NA
v_gene: TRBV6-1
CDR3aa: CASSGSMGFTLHF
CDR3nt: TGTGCCAGCAGTGGCTCCATGGGGTTCACCCTCCACTTT

abundance: few
j_gene: TRBJ2-7
d_gene: NA
v_gene: TRBV12-5
CDR3aa: CASGLRADYEQYF
CDR3nt: TGTGCTAGTGGTCTCAGAGCGGACTACGAGCAGTACTTC

abundance: NA
j_gene: TRBJ2-1
d_gene: NA
v_gene: TRBV27
CDR3aa: CASSLLGLASEQFF
CDR3nt: TGTGCCAGCAGTTTATTAGGCCTAGCGAGTGAGCAGTTCTTC